The present T cell receptor (beta chain) was sequenced within a study of cytomegalovirus exposure and HLA in healthy donors. Study overall: Most genotyped donors, roughly 83% of about 360, had Caucasian-associated genetic ancestry. Study-wide points: Available immune exposure information was restricted to CMV serostatus only.

Note on this clone: The antigen is not known.

This PCR relied on a set of 60 Vbeta primers and 13 Jbeta primers. This table comes from immunoSEQ multiplex PCR, and its TCRdb copy is limited to in-frame clones, with some not included. Its clone listing holds 55,000 to 75,000 clones. J gave up 3 bases and V 3 bases, and 13 bases lay outside the gene matches. The CDR3 runs 18 residues. Germline CDR1 is LNHDA and CDR2 is SQIVND (reference sequence). Sequenced material: PBMCs. The gene calls are TRBV19 and TRBJ1-5, with TRBD1 matching over 8 bases. The sequence derives from a woman aged 25 to 39 in good health and CMV-seronegative. The CDR3 region has the DNA TGTGCCAGTAGTATCCGTTCCCCCGACAGGGGAGACAATCAGCCCCAGCATTTT. It specifies CASSIRSPDRGDNQPQHF. Drawing the rest from reference TRBV19 and TRBJ1-5, the complete variable domain is DGGITQSPKYLFRKEGQNVTLSCEQNLNHDAMYWYRQDPGQGLRLIYYSQIVNDFQKGDIAEGYSVSREKKESFPLTVTSAQKNPTAFYLCASSIRSPDRGDNQPQHFGDGTRLSIL.